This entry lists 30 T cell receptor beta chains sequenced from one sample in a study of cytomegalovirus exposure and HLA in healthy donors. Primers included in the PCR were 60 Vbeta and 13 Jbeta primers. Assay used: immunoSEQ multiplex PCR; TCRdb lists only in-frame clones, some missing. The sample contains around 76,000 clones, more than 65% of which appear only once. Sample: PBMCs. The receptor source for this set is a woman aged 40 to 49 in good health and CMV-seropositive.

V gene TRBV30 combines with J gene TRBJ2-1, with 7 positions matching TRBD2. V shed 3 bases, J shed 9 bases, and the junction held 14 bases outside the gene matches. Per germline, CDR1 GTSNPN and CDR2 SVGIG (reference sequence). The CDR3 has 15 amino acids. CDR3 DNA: TGTGCCTGGAGAGCTACTAGCGCCTACTGGGTTGAGCAGTTCTTC. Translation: CAWRATSAYWVEQFF.

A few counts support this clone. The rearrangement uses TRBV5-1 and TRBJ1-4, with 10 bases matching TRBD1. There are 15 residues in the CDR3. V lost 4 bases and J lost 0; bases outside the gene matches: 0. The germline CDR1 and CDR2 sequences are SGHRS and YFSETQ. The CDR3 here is CASSGQGATNEKLFF. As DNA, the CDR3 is TGCGCCAGCAGCGGACAGGGGGCAACTAATGAAAAACTGTTTTTT.

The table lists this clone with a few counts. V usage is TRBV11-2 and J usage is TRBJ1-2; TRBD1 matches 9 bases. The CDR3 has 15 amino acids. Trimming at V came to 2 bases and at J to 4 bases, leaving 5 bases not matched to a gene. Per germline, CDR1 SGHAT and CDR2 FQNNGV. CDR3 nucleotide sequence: TGTGCCAGCAGCTTAACCGGGACAGGGTCCTATGGCTACACCTTC. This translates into CASSLTGTGSYGYTF.

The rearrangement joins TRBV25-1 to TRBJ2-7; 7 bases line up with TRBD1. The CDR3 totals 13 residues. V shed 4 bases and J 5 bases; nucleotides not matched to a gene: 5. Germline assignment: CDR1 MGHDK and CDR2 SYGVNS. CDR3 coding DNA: TGTGCCAGCAGTGGTGTAGGGGGCCACGAGCAGTACTTC. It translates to CASSGVGGHEQYF.

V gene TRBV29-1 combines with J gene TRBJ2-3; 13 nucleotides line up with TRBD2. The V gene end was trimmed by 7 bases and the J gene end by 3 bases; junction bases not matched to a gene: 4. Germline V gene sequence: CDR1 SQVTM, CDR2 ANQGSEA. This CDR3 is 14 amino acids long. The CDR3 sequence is CSAKTSGRTDTQYF. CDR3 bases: TGCAGCGCGAAGACTAGCGGGAGGACAGATACGCAGTATTTT.

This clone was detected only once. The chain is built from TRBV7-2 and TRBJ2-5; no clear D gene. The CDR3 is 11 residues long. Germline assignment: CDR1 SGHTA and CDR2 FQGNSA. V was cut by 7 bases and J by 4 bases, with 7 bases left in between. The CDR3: CASTRLETQYF. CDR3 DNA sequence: TGTGCCAGCACCAGATTAGAGACCCAGTACTTC.

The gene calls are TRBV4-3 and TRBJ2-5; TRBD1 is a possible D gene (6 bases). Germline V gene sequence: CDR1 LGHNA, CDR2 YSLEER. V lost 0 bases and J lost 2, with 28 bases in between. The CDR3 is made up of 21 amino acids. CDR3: CASSQDIRRGSTGIGQETQYF. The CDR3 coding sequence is TGCGCCAGCAGCCAAGATATTAGAAGGGGATCAACAGGGATCGGACAAGAGACCCAGTACTTC.

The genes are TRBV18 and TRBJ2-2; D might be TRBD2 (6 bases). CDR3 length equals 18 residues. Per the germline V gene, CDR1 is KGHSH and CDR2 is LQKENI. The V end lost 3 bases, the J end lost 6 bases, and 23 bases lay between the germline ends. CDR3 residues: CASSPRELGRSVAGELFF. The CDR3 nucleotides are TGTGCCAGCTCACCCCGAGAGTTAGGGAGGTCCGTGGCCGGGGAGCTGTTTTTT. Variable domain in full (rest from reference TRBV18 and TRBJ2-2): NAGVMQNPRHLVRRRGQEARLRCSPMKGHSHVYWYRQLPEEGLKFMVYLQKENIIDESGMPKERFSAEFPKEGPSILRIQQVVRGDSAAYFCASSPRELGRSVAGELFFGEGSRLTVL.

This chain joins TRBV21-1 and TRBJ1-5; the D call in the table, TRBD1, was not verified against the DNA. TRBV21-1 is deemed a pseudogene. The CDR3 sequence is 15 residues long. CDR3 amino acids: CASSLTAGGGQPQHF. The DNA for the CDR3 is TGTGCCAGCAGCTTAACTGCAGGGGGCGGCCAGCCCCAGCATTTT.

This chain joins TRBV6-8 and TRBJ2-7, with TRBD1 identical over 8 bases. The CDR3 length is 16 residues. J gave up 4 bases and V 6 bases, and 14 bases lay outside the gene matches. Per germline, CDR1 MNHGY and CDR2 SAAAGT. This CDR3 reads CASRKRSGTGEYEQYF. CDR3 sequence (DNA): TGTGCCAGCAGAAAGCGATCCGGGACAGGAGAGTACGAGCAGTACTTC.

The CDR3 sequence: CASSGQGASYEQYF. DNA for the CDR3: TGTGCCAGCAGCGGACAGGGGGCTTCTTACGAGCAGTACTTC. The chain combines TRBV7-9 with TRBJ2-7, with TRBD1 matching 11 bases. The CDR3 has 14 residues. Germline loops: CDR1 SEHNR, CDR2 FQNEAQ (reference sequence). Losses at the gene ends were 5 bases for V and 4 bases for J; bases not matched to a gene: 4.

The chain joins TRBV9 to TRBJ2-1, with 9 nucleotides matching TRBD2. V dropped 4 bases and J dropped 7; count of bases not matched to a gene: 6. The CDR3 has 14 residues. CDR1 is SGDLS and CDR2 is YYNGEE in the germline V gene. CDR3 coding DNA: TGTGCCAGCAGCCGCGGGGGGGCCCAGAATGAGCAGTTCTTC. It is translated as CASSRGGAQNEQFF.

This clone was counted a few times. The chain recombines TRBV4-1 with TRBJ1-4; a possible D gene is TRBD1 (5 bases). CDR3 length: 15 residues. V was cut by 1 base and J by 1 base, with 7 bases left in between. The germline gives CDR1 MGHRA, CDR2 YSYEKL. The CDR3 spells CASSQVGGTNEKLFF. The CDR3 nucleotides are TGCGCCAGCAGCCAAGTGGGGGGAACTAATGAAAAACTGTTTTTT.

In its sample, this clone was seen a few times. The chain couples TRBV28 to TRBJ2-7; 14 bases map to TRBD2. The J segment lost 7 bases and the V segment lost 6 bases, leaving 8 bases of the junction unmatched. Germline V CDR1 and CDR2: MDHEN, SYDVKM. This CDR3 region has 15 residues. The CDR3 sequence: CASSPGTSGSYEQYF. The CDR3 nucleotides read TGTGCCAGCAGCCCTGGGACTAGCGGGAGTTATGAGCAGTACTTC.

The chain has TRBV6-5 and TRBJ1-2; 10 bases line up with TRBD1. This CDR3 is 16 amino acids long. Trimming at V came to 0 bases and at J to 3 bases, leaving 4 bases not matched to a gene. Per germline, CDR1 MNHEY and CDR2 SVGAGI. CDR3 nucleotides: TGTGCCAGCAGTTACTCAGGACAGGGGGTTCACTATGGCTACACCTTC. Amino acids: CASSYSGQGVHYGYTF.

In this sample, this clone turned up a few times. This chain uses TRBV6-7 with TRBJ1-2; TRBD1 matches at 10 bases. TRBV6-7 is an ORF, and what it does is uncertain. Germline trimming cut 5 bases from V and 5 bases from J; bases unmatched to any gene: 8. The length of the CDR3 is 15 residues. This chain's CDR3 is CASSNRDRGVYGYTF. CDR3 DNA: TGTGCCAGCAGTAACCGGGACAGGGGAGTTTATGGCTACACCTTC.

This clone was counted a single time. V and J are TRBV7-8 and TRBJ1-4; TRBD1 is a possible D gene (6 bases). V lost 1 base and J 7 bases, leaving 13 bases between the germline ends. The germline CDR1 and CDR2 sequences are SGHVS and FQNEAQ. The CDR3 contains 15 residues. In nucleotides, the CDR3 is TGTGCCAGCAGCTTAGTCGGGGGCGGGGGTGAAAAACTGTTTTTT. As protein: CASSLVGGGGEKLFF.

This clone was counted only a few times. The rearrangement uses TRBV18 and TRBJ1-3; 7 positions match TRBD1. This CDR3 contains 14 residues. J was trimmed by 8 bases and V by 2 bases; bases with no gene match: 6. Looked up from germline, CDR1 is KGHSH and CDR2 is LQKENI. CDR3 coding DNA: TGTGCCAGCTCACCAAACAGGGGTTTGGACACCATATATTTT. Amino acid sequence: CASSPNRGLDTIYF.

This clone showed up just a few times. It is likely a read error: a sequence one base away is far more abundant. The CDR3 DNA reads TGTGCCAGCAGCCAGGGAGGGTTTTTGTACGACCAGTACTTC. Encoded protein: CASSQGGFLYDQYF. The rearrangement joins TRBV6-5 to TRBJ2-7; 7 nucleotides line up with TRBD2. Per the germline V gene, CDR1 is MNHEY and CDR2 is SVGAGI. The CDR3 has 14 residues.

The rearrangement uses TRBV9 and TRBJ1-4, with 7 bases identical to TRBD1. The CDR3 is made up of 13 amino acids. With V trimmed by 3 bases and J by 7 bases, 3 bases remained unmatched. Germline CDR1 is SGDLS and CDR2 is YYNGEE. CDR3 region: CASSGTGAEKLFF. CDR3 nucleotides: TGTGCCAGCAGCGGAACAGGGGCTGAAAAACTGTTTTTT.

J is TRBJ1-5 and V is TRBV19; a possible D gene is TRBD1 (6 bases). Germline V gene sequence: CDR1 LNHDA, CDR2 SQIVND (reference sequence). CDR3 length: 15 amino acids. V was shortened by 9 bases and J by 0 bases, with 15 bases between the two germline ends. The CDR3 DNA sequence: TGTGCCAGCACTTCCCAGGGGAATAGCAATCAGCCCCAGCATTTT. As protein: CASTSQGNSNQPQHF.

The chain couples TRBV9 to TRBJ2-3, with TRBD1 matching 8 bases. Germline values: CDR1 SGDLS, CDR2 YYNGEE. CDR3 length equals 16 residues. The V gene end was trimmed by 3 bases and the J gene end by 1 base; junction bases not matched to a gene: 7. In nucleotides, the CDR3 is TGTGCCAGCAGCGACCTTGACAGGGGCGGCACAGATACGCAGTATTTT. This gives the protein CASSDLDRGGTDTQYF.

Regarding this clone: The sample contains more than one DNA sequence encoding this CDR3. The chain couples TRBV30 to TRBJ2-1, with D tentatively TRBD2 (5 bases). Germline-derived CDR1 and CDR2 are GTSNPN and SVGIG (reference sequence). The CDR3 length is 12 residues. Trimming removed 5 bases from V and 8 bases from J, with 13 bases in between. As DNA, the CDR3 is TGTGCCTGGGCCCCGGGGATCCATGAGCAGTTCTTC. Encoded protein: CAWAPGIHEQFF.

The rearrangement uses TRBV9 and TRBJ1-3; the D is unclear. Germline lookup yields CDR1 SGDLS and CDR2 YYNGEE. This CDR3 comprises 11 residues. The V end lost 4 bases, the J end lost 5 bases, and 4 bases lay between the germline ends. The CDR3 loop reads CASSPRNTIYF. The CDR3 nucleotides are TGTGCCAGCAGCCCTCGAAACACCATATATTTT.

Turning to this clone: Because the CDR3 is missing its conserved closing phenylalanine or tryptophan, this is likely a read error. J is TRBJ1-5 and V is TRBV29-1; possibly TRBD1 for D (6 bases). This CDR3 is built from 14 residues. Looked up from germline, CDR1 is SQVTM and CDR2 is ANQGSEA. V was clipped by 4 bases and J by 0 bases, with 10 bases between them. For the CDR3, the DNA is TGCAGCGTTGGGGAACAGGGTAGCAATCAGCCCCAGCATGTT. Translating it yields CSVGEQGSNQPQHV.

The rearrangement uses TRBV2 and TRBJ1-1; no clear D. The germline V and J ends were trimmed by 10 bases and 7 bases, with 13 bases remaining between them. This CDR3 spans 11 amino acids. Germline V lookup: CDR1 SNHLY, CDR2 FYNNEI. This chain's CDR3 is CATRYEYEAFF. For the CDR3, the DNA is TGTGCCACCCGGTACGAATATGAAGCTTTCTTT.

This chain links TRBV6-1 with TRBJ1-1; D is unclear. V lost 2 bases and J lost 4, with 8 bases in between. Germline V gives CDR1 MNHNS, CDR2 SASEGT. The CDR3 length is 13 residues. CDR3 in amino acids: CASSEMRGTEAFF. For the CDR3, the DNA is TGTGCCAGCAGTGAAATGAGAGGCACTGAAGCTTTCTTT.

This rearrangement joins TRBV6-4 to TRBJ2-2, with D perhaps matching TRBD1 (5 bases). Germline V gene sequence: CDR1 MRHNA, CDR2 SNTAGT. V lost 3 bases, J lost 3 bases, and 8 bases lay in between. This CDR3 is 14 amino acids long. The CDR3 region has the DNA TGTGCCAGCAGTGAAGGGGTCCACACCGGGGAGCTGTTTTTT. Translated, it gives CASSEGVHTGELFF.

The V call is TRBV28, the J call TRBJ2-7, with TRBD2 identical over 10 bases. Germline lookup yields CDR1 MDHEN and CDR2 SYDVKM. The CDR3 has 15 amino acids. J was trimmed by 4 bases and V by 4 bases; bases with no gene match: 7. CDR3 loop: CASSSPGSGRYEQYF. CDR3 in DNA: TGTGCCAGCAGTTCACCCGGTAGCGGGAGGTACGAGCAGTACTTC.

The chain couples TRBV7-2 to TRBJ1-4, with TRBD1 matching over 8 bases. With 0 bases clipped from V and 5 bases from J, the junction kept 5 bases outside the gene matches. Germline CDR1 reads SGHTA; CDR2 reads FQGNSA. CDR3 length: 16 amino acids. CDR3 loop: CASSLARTGGNEKLFF. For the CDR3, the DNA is TGTGCCAGCAGCTTAGCGCGAACAGGGGGAAATGAAAAACTGTTTTTT.